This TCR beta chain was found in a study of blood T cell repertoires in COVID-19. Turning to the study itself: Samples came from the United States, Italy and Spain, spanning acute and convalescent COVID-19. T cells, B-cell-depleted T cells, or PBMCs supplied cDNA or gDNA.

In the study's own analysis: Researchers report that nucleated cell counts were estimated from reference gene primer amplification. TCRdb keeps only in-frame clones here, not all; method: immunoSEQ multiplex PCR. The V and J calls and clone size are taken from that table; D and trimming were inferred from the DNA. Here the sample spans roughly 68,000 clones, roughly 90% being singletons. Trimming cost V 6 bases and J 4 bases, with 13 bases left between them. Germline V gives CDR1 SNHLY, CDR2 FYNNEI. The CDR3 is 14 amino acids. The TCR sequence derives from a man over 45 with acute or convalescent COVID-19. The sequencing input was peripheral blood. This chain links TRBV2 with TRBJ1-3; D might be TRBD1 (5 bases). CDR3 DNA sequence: TGTGCCAGCAGAGGGCAGGGTCTCGGAAACACCATATATTTT. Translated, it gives CASRGQGLGNTIYF.